This T cell receptor beta chain was sequenced in a study of T cells in Graves' hyperthyroidism and ophthalmopathy. Study as a whole: Peripheral blood was collected at initial diagnosis, before any treatment.

Amplification targeted TCR beta CDR3 regions from RNA transcripts. Carried out on the TCR CDR3, a first-round RT-PCR used the HTBI primer set. TCRdb redid the calling of the multiplex PCR reads with MiXCR, one entry per CDR3 protein. This table has 750,000 to 900,000 distinct CDR3 sequences, roughly 37% appearing once. The germline V gene encodes CDR1 DFQATT and CDR2 SNEGSKA (reference sequence). The V end lost 0 bases, the J end lost 14 bases, and 14 bases lay between the germline ends. CDR3 length: 12 residues. Sample: blood. This clonotype originated in a man between 18 and 35 years old with Graves' hyperthyroidism. V is TRBV20-1 and J is TRBJ1-5; possibly TRBD1 for D (5 bases). CDR3 amino acids: CSAREGETYEHF. For the CDR3, the DNA is TGCAGTGCTAGAGAAGGGGAAACCTACGAGCATTTT.